Sequencing of this T cell receptor (beta chain) was carried out in a study of beta chain features in type 1 diabetes. Study-level points and caveats: Overrepresentation of cells with high TCR expression could result from cDNA sequencing. In comparison with healthy donors, patients had naive, central memory and Treg TCRB repertoires that appeared more similar. All four CD4+ subsets from Type 1 diabetes patients carried moderately but significantly shorter TCRB CDR3s.

Worth noting for this clone: The antigen remains undetermined.

The investigators reverse transcribed all of the isolated RNA, so they sequenced expressed TCRB transcripts. The data were produced by immunoSEQ multiplex PCR, yet TCRdb's version contains in-frame clones alone and is incomplete. Counted here are 300,000 or so clones, approximately 13% occurring once; the ten biggest clones make up 0.015%. V was pared by 0 bases and J by 6 bases, with 9 bases between. This CDR3 comprises 13 residues. Looked up from germline, CDR1 is SGDLS and CDR2 is YYNGEE. The sequencing input was naive CD4+ T cells from blood. The genes are TRBV9 and TRBJ1-1, with unresolved D. This clonotype originated in a woman in her late teens or twenties with type 1 diabetes. In nucleotides, the CDR3 is TGTGCCAGCAGCGTAGGGGCGGGGTCTGAAGCTTTCTTT. It codes for CASSVGAGSEAFF.